This T cell receptor beta chain was found in a study of cytomegalovirus exposure and HLA in healthy donors. Study-wide background: Membership in the Caucasian-associated ancestry cluster was found for about four fifths of approximately 380 genotyped donors.

PCR used 60 Vbeta primers and 13 Jbeta primers. Sequencing used immunoSEQ multiplex PCR; TCRdb keeps in-frame clones, though not all of them. The sample yields some 140,000 clones, about 85% seen once. This TCR was sampled from a man aged 25-40 years in good health and CMV-seropositive. Sequenced input: PBMCs.

CDR3 DNA: TGTGCCAGCTCACCTGGACTCCAGGACTACGAGCAGTACTTC. This gives the protein CASSPGLQDYEQYF. The chain employs TRBV18 and TRBJ2-7, with TRBD2 as a possible D gene (5 bases). Trimming pared 3 bases from V and 3 bases from J, leaving 12 bases between. The CDR3 sequence is 14 residues long. In germline, CDR1 is KGHSH, CDR2 LQKENI.